The entry below describes one T cell receptor (beta chain). This CDR3 is built from 12 residues. Trimming cost V 2 bases and J 5 bases, with 9 bases left between them. From germline, CDR1 is GTSNPN and CDR2 SVGIG (reference sequence). cDNA came from 0.5 to 1 ug RNA primed by random hexamers. One entry per CDR3 protein, called by TCRdb with MiXCR from the immunoSEQ multiplex PCR reads. The sample has around 200,000 distinct CDR3 sequences; roughly 94% are singletons. This sample is drawn from a study of CD8 T cells in Susac syndrome. The chain joins TRBV30 to TRBJ2-5; D gene uncertain. The sequence was collected from a human donor with multiple sclerosis. Sequencing was carried out using CD4+ T cells from PBMCs. CDR3 amino acids: CAWSTSGETQYF. CDR3 nucleotide sequence: TGTGCCTGGAGTACCTCCGGGGAGACCCAGTACTTC.